This is a list of T cell receptor beta chains from one sample in a study of beta chain features in type 1 diabetes. Clones were sequenced by immunoSEQ multiplex PCR, and TCRdb holds only the in-frame ones, with some missing. The sample comprises about 160,000 clones, around 9% of which are singletons, and under 0.75% rests with the top ten. The sequenced material came from central memory CD4+ T cells from blood. The receptors derive from a woman aged 30 to 39 with type 1 diabetes. Both conserved end residues are part of each CDR3.

>TRBJ2-4|TRBV4-1
CASSHGSEIAKNIQYF
>TRBJ2-2|TRBV4-1
CASSQDYRGYGELFF
>TRBJ2-3|TRBV2
CASSGDRADTQYF
>TRBJ1-1|TRBV11-2
CASSAEGGGNTEAFF
>TRBJ2-1|TRBV5-8
CASSLEFGLAHFF
>TRBJ2-1|TRBV11-2
CASSPRETYNEQFF
>TRBJ2-1|TRBV19
CASSQTGQGLGEQFF
>TRBJ2-1|TRBV19
CASSIFSGTSGEQFF
>TRBJ2-5|TRBV6-6
CASQRGRGETQYF
>TRBJ2-7|TRBV7-2
CASSQAGRGYEQYF
>TRBJ2-4|TRBV28
CASSFSRGVKNIQYF
>TRBJ1-5|TRBV6-5
CASRTGTGIHQPQHF
>TRBJ2-1|TRBV5-1
CASSLDGLAGVEQFF
>TRBJ1-5|TRBV19
CASSNYRNQPQHF
>TRBJ2-2|TRBV4-1
CASSQATTITGELFF
>TRBJ1-1|TRBV15
CATTPGTASNTEAFF
>TRBJ2-5|TRBV29-1
CSVDEGGFQETQYF
>TRBJ1-2|TRBV5-1
CASSPAAAATYGYTF
>TRBJ2-3|TRBV6-1
CASSDRDSSDTQYF
>TRBJ2-5|TRBV10-3
CAISVGTGWGETQYF
>TRBJ2-6|TRBV11-3
CASSLGGTGANVLTF
>TRBJ2-1|TRBV4-1
CASSQASGRNNEQFF
>TRBJ1-1|TRBV10-3
CAKRRDMNTEAFF
>NA|TRBV29-1
CSVLIASGFSYEQYF
>TRBJ2-1|TRBV7-3
CASSGPGLNYNEQFF
>TRBJ1-2|TRBV9
CATGQGAQNYGYTF
>TRBJ2-3|TRBV5-1
CASSPGTGGADTQYF
>TRBJ2-5|TRBV30
CAWSLSLRQETQYF
>TRBJ1-4|TRBV9
CASTISTLRWPTNEKLFF
>TRBJ2-3|TRBV29-1
CSVAGQHTDTQYF
>TRBJ2-1|TRBV6-5
CASRAIDFNEQFF
>TRBJ1-2|TRBV11-1
CASSSITDSGYTF
>TRBJ1-6|TRBV9
CASSGGGQGFNSPLHF
>TRBJ2-7|TRBV18
CASSLTRTRDYEQYF
>TRBJ1-1|TRBV28
CASLAGGAFTEAFF
>TRBJ2-7|TRBV30
CAWAGAGGEQYF
>TRBJ1-4|TRBV7-2
CASSTGGGEKLFF
>TRBJ2-5|TRBV4-2
CASSLQEVQETQYF
>TRBJ1-5|TRBV9
CASSVAGDTYQPQHF
>TRBJ2-1|TRBV5-1
CASSSQGSYNEQFF
>TRBJ2-1|TRBV7-9
CASSSVLAGGDEQFF
>TRBJ1-2|TRBV11-2
CASSLWTGDNYGYTF
>TRBJ1-5|TRBV29-1
CSVQGRFDQPQHF
>TRBJ2-1|TRBV29-1
CSVDRGRGHINEQFF
>TRBJ2-7|TRBV7-2
CASSFYPGQGSYEQYF
>TRBJ2-7|TRBV4-1
CASSPGQGRTYEQYF
>TRBJ2-7|TRBV5-4
CASRPTGSLSYEQYF
>TRBJ2-6|TRBV11-2
CASTPGHRLGSGANVLTF
>TRBJ1-1|TRBV7-2
CASSLTGTELTEAFF
>TRBJ1-2|TRBV19
CASSIDTALYGYTF
>TRBJ2-1|TRBV28
CASSYPQGSNEQFF